One sample yielded the 8 T cell receptor beta chains listed below, sequenced in a study of metastatic and nonmetastatic thyroid tumors. TCRdb re-called clones from the PCR reads using MiXCR. The repertoire includes 6,000 to 8,500 clones, 27% of them detected once, and around 17% sits in the top ten. Before thyroid surgery, none of the patients had received any treatment. The sample comprised adjacent normal tissue. These receptors all stem from a male donor with papillary thyroid cancer or a benign thyroid nodule (not recorded which). Some clones in this sample may be carry-over from other donors' samples.

In regard to this clone: A much larger clonotype is one base distant, so this may be a read error. It is likely a read error, because the conserved phenylalanine at the end of the CDR3 is missing. The limits of the CDR3 on the DNA are not certain, so only TCRdb's listed CDR3 is given. This specimen includes other DNA sequences encoding the same CDR3. The rearrangement uses TRBV7-2 and TRBJ2-7; the DNA was not compared with TRBD2, the D call given in the table. With termini counted, the CDR3 has 10 amino acids. In germline, CDR1 is SGHTA, CDR2 FQGNSA. The CDR3 here is CASSPRTSGG.

This clone is categorized as medium-sized. J is TRBJ1-1 and V is TRBV28; 8 bases are shared with TRBD1. The CDR3 spans 15 residues. The junction had 10 bases not matched to a gene; V was cut back by 6 bases and J by 4 bases. Germline-derived CDR1 and CDR2 are MDHEN and SYDVKM. Written as DNA, the CDR3 is TGTGCCAGCAGGGAAACAGGGGGGGCTTTCACTGAAGCTTTCTTT. Amino acid sequence: CASRETGGAFTEAFF.

This clone was observed a handful of times. The chain recombines TRBV28 with TRBJ1-1; D is perhaps TRBD1 (5 bases). This CDR3 is 14 amino acids long. The germline V gene has CDR1 MDHEN and CDR2 SYDVKM. Trimming pared 5 bases from V and 11 bases from J, leaving 21 bases between. The CDR3 is CASSIGAIPLGAFF. CDR3 bases: TGTGCCAGCAGTATCGGGGCCATACCCCTGGGGGCTTTCTTT.

The V and J genes are TRBV14 and TRBJ1-2, with TRBD1 identical over 8 bases. Germline V gene lookup returns CDR1 SGHDN and CDR2 FVKESK. This CDR3 contains 12 residues. Trimming took 3 bases from V and 7 from J; bases not matched to a gene: 1. The CDR3 DNA follows: TGTGCCAGCAGCCAGGACAGGGTTGGCTACACCTTC. Its translation is CASSQDRVGYTF.

This chain links TRBV5-1 with TRBJ1-2; possibly TRBD1 for D (6 bases). In germline, CDR1 is SGHRS, CDR2 YFSETQ. V lost 3 bases, J lost 3 bases, and 15 bases lay in between. This CDR3 has 15 amino acids. The CDR3 protein is CASSSYAPGDYGYTF. Written as DNA, the CDR3 is TGCGCCAGCAGCTCATACGCGCCAGGGGACTATGGCTACACCTTC.

The gene calls are TRBV20-1 and TRBJ2-5; D remains unclear. The CDR3 is 15 amino acids. The germline V gene encodes CDR1 DFQATT and CDR2 SNEGSKA (reference sequence). V gave up 3 bases and J gave up 3 bases, with 17 bases separating them. CDR3 nucleotides: TGCAGTGCTAGCGGCGTTCTTGGTAGTGAAGAGACCCAGTACTTC. It translates to CSASGVLGSEETQYF.

This clone was seen only a few times. The V gene is TRBV6-1, the J gene TRBJ1-4; 9 bases are a match to TRBD1. Germline V lookup: CDR1 MNHNS, CDR2 SASEGT. The CDR3 consists of 16 residues. After removal of 4 bases from V and 5 bases from J, the junction contained 8 bases not matched to a gene. CDR3 protein: CASSATQGAGNEKLFF. The CDR3, as DNA: TGTGCCAGCAGTGCAACACAGGGGGCGGGAAATGAAAAACTGTTTTTT.

The rearrangement links TRBV6-2 or TRBV6-3 to TRBJ2-7, with 7 positions matching TRBD2. Losses at the gene ends were 2 bases for V and 9 bases for J; bases not matched to a gene: 13. There are 15 residues in the CDR3. The V gene's germline CDR1 is MNHEY and CDR2 SVGEGT. The CDR3 sequence is CASSYLRDYHIRQYF. CDR3 bases: TGTGCCAGCAGTTACCTCCGGGACTACCACATACGGCAGTACTTC.